This TCR beta chain was sequenced during a study of blood T cell repertoires in COVID-19. Study as a whole: Acute-phase and convalescent COVID-19 samples originated in the United States, Italy and Spain.

Profiling relied on immunoSEQ multiplex PCR, and the TCRdb table lists in-frame clones only, not all of them. The repertoire holds approximately 170,000 clones, approximately 85% seen once, with about 6.9% in the top ten. Per germline, CDR1 MNHEY and CDR2 SVGEGT. The CDR3 length is 17 residues. The ends lost 6 bases at V and 0 bases at J; junction bases unmatched: 10. The chain links TRBV6-2 or TRBV6-3 to TRBJ1-5; 8 nucleotides match TRBD1. The sequence derives from an elderly man with COVID-19, enrolled during active disease. Sequences were obtained from peripheral blood. The CDR3 DNA is TGTGCCAGCAGCCCTGGGCAGGGGGCAGCTAGCAATCAGCCCCAGCATTTT. This codes for CASSPGQGAASNQPQHF.